This T cell receptor (beta chain) is from a study of tumor and adjacent non-tumor tissue in lung cancer. TCRbeta libraries were built with three rounds of nested PCR, modified from ARM-PCR. Each CDR3 protein is one row after TCRdb ran MiXCR on the multiplex PCR reads. The table shows under 95,000 distinct CDR3 sequences, with more than 60% occurring only once. The V end lost 2 bases, the J end lost 4 bases, and 9 bases lay between the germline ends. Per germline, CDR1 SGHNT and CDR2 YYREEE (reference sequence). The CDR3 is 13 amino acids. To note about this clonotype: A much larger clone is a single base away; this may be a read error.

No cell sorting was done before RNA was extracted from the tissue. V is TRBV5-4 and J is TRBJ1-2; D remains unclear. The receptor was isolated from a man between 70 and 80 years old with non-small cell lung cancer. Sequencing input: lung tumor tissue. The CDR3 spells CASSFAGSYGYTF. CDR3 coding DNA: TGTGCCAGCAGCTTTGCAGGATCCTATGGCTACACCTTC. Full variable domain (rest looked up from reference TRBV5-4 and TRBJ1-2): ETGVTQSPTHLIKTRGQQVTLRCSSQSGHNTVSWYQQALGQGPQFIFQYYREEENGRGNFPPRFSGLQFPNYSSELNVNALELDDSALYLCASSFAGSYGYTFGSGTRLTVV.